This T cell receptor beta chain was observed in a study of blood T cell repertoires in COVID-19. The overall study: Samples taken during acute and convalescent COVID-19 were collected in the United States, Italy and Spain.

Here immunoSEQ multiplex PCR was the method, and the copy in TCRdb shows in-frame clones only, minus some. The table lists 130,000 to 150,000 clones, roughly 78% of them singletons, with 13% to 15% in the top ten. Germline values: CDR1 SGHRS, CDR2 YFSETQ. The CDR3 is made up of 14 amino acids. With V trimmed by 5 bases and J by 3 bases, 5 bases remained unmatched. The sequenced sample was peripheral blood. This TCR came from a human donor with acute or convalescent COVID-19. The donor label of this sample is uncertain. V usage is TRBV5-1 and J usage is TRBJ2-3, with 8 nucleotides matching TRBD1. The CDR3 DNA follows: TGCGCCAGCAGTGCCAGGACAGGGACAGATACGCAGTATTTT. It encodes CASSARTGTDTQYF.